This TCR beta chain is drawn from a study of T cells in Graves' hyperthyroidism and ophthalmopathy. The germline CDR1 and CDR2 sequences are SGHRS and YFSETQ. The CDR3 totals 16 residues. The V gene end was trimmed by 4 bases and the J gene end by 4 bases; junction bases not matched to a gene: 11. Hyperthyroidism was newly diagnosed in patients aged 18 to 65 (duration under 2 months). Diagnosing involved the use of clinical symptoms, serum thyroxine and TRAb, thyroid ultrasound and orbital computed tomography. TCR beta CDR3 regions were amplified from RNA. The HTBI primer set was used in a first-round RT-PCR of the TCR CDR3. Via MiXCR, TCRdb re-called the multiplex PCR reads, giving one row per CDR3 protein. The sample shows a few hundred thousand distinct CDR3 sequences, around 46% of them seen only once.

Sequencing input: peripheral blood or thyroid tissue (not recorded which). The source of this sequence is a woman younger than 35 with Graves' hyperthyroidism. The V gene is TRBV5-1, the J gene TRBJ2-7, with 10 nucleotides matching TRBD2. CDR3 sequence: CASSLEAGGPGYEQYF. CDR3 bases: TGCGCCAGCAGCCTTGAAGCGGGAGGGCCCGGGTACGAGCAGTACTTC.